One T cell receptor (beta chain) is described in this entry. The target of this receptor is not known. Per-base quality was not reported, and no clone a single base away is much larger than it. The time point label, as the study defines it: about 28 days (+/-7) after the second vaccine dose. Because spike-specific TCR depth and breadth did not differ between the two schedules, AZD1222 recipients who got a second dose at roughly 4 weeks were pooled with those who got a second dose at roughly 12 weeks. Samples from vaccinated people were obtained from the UK trials COV001 and COV002, which included a single-blind randomized controlled phase 2/3 trial of AZD1222 (ChAdOx1 nCoV-19) in healthy adults. Trial participant PBMC samples were collected at day 0 and day 28 after the second dose for TCRbeta chain sequencing. The sample originates from a study of T cell responses to AZD1222 COVID-19 vaccine (dated by TCRdb to the early 2020s). About the investigation overall: A total of 233 trial participants underwent TCR sequencing, of whom some 210 received two doses of AZD1222 and around 25 received two doses of the MenACWY control vaccine. Enrollment into the trials was organized by age into subgroups of 18-55, 56-69 and 70-plus years, and those subgroups contained approximately 150, 30 and 60 TCR-sequenced participants, respectively.

The CDR3 regions of human TCRbeta chains were analyzed by immunosequencing. Turning to the authors' computational methods: Repertoire TCRs were checked for matches against a reference library of SARS-CoV-2-specific TCRs that had been generated using the MIRA antigen-specificity platform. Breadth was defined as the fraction of unique TCRs that were SARS-CoV-2-associated. Depth was defined as the fraction of total T cells that were SARS-CoV-2-associated. Using the MIRA data, each spike-specific TCR was assigned both to the spike region to which the TCR was reactive and to a CD4 or CD8 class. Log10-transformed breadth and depth values were compared by one-way ANOVA with Sidak's multiple comparisons tests. Here the immuneACCESS table is served through TCRdb, limited to in-frame sequences with V and J called. Missing clones are a known gap in these copies; in checked studies unresolved V genes cover under half, and the rest lacks a known reason. Clonal size and the V and J genes are those of that table, whereas D and trimming came from the DNA. In this sample the table shows more than 150,000 clones, about 90% of which occur a single time. About 2.1% of the sample comes from the top ten.

The germline V gene (reference sequence) supplies CDR1 LNHNV and CDR2 YYDKDF. From its cysteine to its phenylalanine, the CDR3 spans 16 amino acids. The only DNA kept is the CDR3, 48 bases in frame from the first base. V drops 3 bases and J drops 8 bases, leaving 19 bases in between. Study-level results and caveats: After two AZD1222 doses, spike-specific TCR breadth and depth were significantly higher than at day 0 and than in MenACWY recipients. Conclusions about previously exposed vaccinees were limited because only six AZD1222 recipients were SARS-CoV-2 seropositive at baseline. Participants were mostly white British and included more females than males, and it was suggested by the authors that clonal diversity may have been underestimated. The whole spike protein was spanned by vaccine-associated CD4 TCRs, and dominant responses were seen in regions 160-218 and 743-854. Reportedly, close to half of the unique spike-specific TCRs recognized epitopes lying outside the regions that are mutated in the B.1.351 and B.1.1.7 variants. No day 14 peak-response samples were available, so repertoires were characterized only after the peak T cell response. In the small 56-69-year group, the increase in depth fell short of significance, most likely because of low power.

Recombination connected TRBV15 to TRBJ1-4; TRBD1 is a possible D gene, resting on 6 matching bases. The input for sequencing was peripheral blood, taken 28 days after the second AZD1222 dose. The receptor was derived from an adult who received the AZD1222 COVID-19 vaccine. The sequence in DNA is TGTGCCACCAGCAGGGCAACAGGGCCTCGACTAGAAAAACTGTTTTTT. Its product reads: CATSRATGPRLEKLFF.